This T cell receptor beta chain was captured by sequencing in a study of cytomegalovirus exposure and HLA in healthy donors. Study context: A data release that came early held tens of millions of unique TCRs from HLA-typed donors. Overall study findings and caveats: Confirmation in vitro established that three CMV-associated chains were specific for CMV antigens. Later findings reportedly placed an Asian-associated ancestry cluster below the roughly 690-donor mean for N-insertions.

The PCR ran on 60 Vbeta and 13 Jbeta primers. Per the original data handling: Unique TCR beta chains numbered approximately 80 million in a later analysis, with around 10 million shared. Here immunoSEQ multiplex PCR was the method, and the copy in TCRdb shows in-frame clones only, minus some. That table furnishes V, J and clone size, whereas the DNA furnished D and trimming. The sample consists of 150,000 or so clones, roughly 80% of them appearing once. The CDR3 sequence is 15 residues long. Germline assignment: CDR1 PRHDT and CDR2 FYEKMQ (reference sequence). The trim removed 5 bases at V and 12 bases at J, leaving 16 bases unmatched. Note on this clone: The antigen remains undetermined.

The sequence was collected from a man aged 50 or older in good health and CMV-seropositive. The specimen sequenced was PBMCs. The V gene is TRBV13, the J gene TRBJ2-1; 7 bases match TRBD2. As DNA, the CDR3 is TGTGCCAGCAGCCCCGAGGCCGGGGGGAGAACCGCGCAGTTCTTC. Amino acids: CASSPEAGGRTAQFF.